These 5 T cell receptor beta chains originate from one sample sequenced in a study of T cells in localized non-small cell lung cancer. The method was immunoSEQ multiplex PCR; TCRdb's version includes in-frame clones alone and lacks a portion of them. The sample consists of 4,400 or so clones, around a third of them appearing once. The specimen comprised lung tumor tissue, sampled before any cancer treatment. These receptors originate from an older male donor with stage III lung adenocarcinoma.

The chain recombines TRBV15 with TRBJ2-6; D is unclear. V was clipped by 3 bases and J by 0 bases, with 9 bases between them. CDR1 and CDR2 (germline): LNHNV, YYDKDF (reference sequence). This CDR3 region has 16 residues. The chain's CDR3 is CATSSHVPSGANVLTF. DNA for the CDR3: TGTGCCACCAGCAGTCATGTCCCCTCTGGGGCCAACGTCCTGACTTTC.

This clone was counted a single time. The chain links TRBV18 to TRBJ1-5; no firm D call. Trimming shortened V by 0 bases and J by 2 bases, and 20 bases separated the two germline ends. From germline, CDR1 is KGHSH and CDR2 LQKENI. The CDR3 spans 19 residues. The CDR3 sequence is CASSPPVGPGSSRNQPQHF. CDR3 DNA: TGTGCCAGCTCACCACCTGTTGGGCCAGGATCCTCCCGCAATCAGCCCCAGCATTTT.

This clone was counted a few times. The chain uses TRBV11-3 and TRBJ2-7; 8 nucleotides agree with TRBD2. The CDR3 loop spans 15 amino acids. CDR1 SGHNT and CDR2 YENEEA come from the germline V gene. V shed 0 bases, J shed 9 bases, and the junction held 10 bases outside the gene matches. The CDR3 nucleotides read TGTGCCAGCAGCTTAGAGGTTAGCGGGACCGTTGGGCAGTACTTC. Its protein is CASSLEVSGTVGQYF.

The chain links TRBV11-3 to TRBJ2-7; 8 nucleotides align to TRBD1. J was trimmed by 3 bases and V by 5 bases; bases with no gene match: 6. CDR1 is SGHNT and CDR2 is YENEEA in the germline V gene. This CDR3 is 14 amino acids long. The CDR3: CASSQAGTGYEQYF. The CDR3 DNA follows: TGTGCCAGCAGCCAGGCTGGGACAGGCTACGAGCAGTACTTC.

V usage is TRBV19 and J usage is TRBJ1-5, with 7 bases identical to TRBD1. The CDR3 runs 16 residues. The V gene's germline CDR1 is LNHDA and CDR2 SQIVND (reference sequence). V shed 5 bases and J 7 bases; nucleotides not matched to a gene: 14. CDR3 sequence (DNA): TGTGCCAGTAGTTTTGAGGGGGCGCAGGTAGAACAGCCCCAGCATTTT. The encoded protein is CASSFEGAQVEQPQHF.